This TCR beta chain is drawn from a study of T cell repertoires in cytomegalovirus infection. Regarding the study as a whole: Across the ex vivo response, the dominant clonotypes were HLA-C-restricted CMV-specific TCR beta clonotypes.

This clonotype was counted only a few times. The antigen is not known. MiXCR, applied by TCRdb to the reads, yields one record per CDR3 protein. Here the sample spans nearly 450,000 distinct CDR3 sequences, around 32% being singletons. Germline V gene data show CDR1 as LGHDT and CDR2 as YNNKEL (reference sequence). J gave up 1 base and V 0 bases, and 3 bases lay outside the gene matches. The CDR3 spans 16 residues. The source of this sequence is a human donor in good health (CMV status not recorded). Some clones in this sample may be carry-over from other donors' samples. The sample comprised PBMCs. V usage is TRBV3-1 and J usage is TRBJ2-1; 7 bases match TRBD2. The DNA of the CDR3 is TGTGCCAGCAGCCAAGATCCACTAGCGTCCTACAATGAGCAGTTCTTC. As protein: CASSQDPLASYNEQFF.